The clone carrying this T cell receptor (beta chain) was recorded at least ten times. Its antigen is undetermined. CDR3 size: 15 residues. Germline V gene data show CDR1 as SGDLS and CDR2 as YYNGEE. V lost 4 bases and J 4 bases, leaving 15 bases between the germline ends. Primed by a sample-barcoded 5' primer and a J-beta primer mix, a second PCR proceeded for 7 to 11 cycles. Each TCR beta cDNA got a 12-nucleotide random molecular identifier. Every sample gave at least 2.5 million paired-end reads containing CDR3. One entry per CDR3 protein, called by TCRdb with MiXCR from the 5' RACE reads. The sample records just under 900,000 distinct CDR3 sequences, about 30% being singletons. This sample was taken from a study of blood T cells in healthy people across ages. General study results and limits: PBMCs were not sorted, which prevented a conclusive comparison of naive versus antigen-experienced cells. Higher diversity and more naive CD4+ cells were features of long-lived donors, compared to aged donors.

The rearrangement links TRBV9 to TRBJ2-1, with D perhaps matching TRBD2 (6 bases). Sequenced input: blood. The clonotype originates from a woman of 80 years or more in good health. The CDR3 is CASSPLSGLYNEQFF. For the CDR3, the DNA is TGTGCCAGCAGCCCACTCAGCGGGTTATACAATGAGCAGTTCTTC. Together with reference TRBV9 and TRBJ2-1, the CDR3 gives the full variable domain: DSGVTQTPKHLITATGQRVTLRCSPRSGDLSVYWYQQSLDQGLQFLIQYYNGEERAKGNILERFSAQQFPDLHSELNLSSLELGDSALYFCASSPLSGLYNEQFFGPGTRLTVL.